This T cell receptor beta chain was recovered during a study of cytomegalovirus exposure and HLA in healthy donors. With 6 bases clipped from V and 1 base from J, the junction kept 9 bases outside the gene matches. Germline V lookup: CDR1 SNHLY, CDR2 FYNNEI. The CDR3 loop spans 18 amino acids. PCR was performed using 60 Vbeta and 13 Jbeta primers. The data were produced by immunoSEQ multiplex PCR, yet TCRdb's version contains in-frame clones alone and is incomplete. The sample consists of fewer than 80,000 clones, about 70% of them appearing once. This receptor was obtained from a man between 18 and 29 years old in good health and CMV-seronegative. The specimen sequenced was PBMCs. The chain couples TRBV2 to TRBJ2-1, with 13 bases aligning to TRBD2. The CDR3 nucleotides are TGTGCCAGCAGGACGACTAGCGGGAGGATAACTTCCTACAATGAGCAGTTCTTC. Its protein is CASRTTSGRITSYNEQFF.